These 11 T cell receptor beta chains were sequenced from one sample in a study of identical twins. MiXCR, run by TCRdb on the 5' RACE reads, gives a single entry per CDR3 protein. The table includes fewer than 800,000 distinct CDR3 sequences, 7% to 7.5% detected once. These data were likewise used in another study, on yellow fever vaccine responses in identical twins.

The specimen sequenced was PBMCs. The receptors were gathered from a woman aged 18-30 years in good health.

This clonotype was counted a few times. CDR3 protein: CASSQAWAGTAKNIQYF. The CDR3 DNA follows: TGTGCCAGCAGCCAAGCATGGGCAGGGACGGCCAAAAACATTCAGTACTTC. V and J are TRBV14 and TRBJ2-4; either TRBD1 or TRBD2 may supply D (5 bases each). Germline CDR1 reads SGHDN; CDR2 reads FVKESK. Trimming pared 1 base from V and 1 base from J, leaving 14 bases between. The CDR3 loop spans 17 amino acids.

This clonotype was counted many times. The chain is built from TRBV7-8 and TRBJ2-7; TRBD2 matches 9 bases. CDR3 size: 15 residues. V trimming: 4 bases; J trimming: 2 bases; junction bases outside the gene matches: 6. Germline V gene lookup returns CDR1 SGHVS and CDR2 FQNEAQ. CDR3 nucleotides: TGTGCCAGCAGCTCATCTAGCGGGGTAACCTACGAGCAGTACTTC. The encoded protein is CASSSSSGVTYEQYF. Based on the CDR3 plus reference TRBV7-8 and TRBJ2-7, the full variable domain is GAGVSQSPRYKVAKRGQDVALRCDPISGHVSLFWYQQALGQGPEFLTYFQNEAQLDKSGLPSDRFFAERPEGSVSTLKIQRTQQEDSAVYLCASSSSSGVTYEQYFGPGTRLTVT.

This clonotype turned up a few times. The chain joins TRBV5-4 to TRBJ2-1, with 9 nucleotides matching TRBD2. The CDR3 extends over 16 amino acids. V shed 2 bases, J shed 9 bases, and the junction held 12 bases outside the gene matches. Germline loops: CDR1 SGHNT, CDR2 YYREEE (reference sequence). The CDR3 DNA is TGTGCCAGCAGCTTTATAGGGACTAGCATAAAGCGTGAGCAGTTCTTC. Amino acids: CASSFIGTSIKREQFF. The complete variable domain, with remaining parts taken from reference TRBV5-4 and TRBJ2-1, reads ETGVTQSPTHLIKTRGQQVTLRCSSQSGHNTVSWYQQALGQGPQFIFQYYREEENGRGNFPPRFSGLQFPNYSSELNVNALELDDSALYLCASSFIGTSIKREQFFGPGTRLTVL.

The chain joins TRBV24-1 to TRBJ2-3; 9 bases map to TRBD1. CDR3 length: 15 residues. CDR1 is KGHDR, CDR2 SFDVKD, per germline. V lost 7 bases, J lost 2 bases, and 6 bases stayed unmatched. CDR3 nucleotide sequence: TGTGCCACCAGGGAGACAGGGGGTGTCACAGATACGCAGTATTTT. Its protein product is CATRETGGVTDTQYF.

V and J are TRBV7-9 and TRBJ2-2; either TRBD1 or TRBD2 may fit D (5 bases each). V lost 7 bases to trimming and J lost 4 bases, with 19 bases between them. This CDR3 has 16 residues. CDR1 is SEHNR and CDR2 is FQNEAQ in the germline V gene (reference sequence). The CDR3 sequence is CASTLSWGKITGELFF. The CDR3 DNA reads TGTGCCAGCACCCTCTCTTGGGGGAAAATCACCGGGGAGCTGTTTTTT.

The CDR3 DNA is TGTGCCAGCAGTTTAATTGGGGCCCAGGAGTATTTT. Translated, it gives CASSLIGAQEYF. The chain joins TRBV28 to TRBJ2-3; perhaps TRBD1 as D (5 bases). The CDR3 runs to 12 residues. In germline, CDR1 is MDHEN, CDR2 SYDVKM. Trimming pared 2 bases from V and 13 bases from J, leaving 13 bases between.

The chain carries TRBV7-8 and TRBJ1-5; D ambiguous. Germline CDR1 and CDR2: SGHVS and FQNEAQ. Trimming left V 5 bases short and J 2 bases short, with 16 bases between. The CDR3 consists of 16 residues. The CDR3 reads CASSPGAVLGNQPQHF. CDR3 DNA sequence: TGTGCCAGCAGCCCCGGAGCGGTTTTGGGCAATCAGCCCCAGCATTTT.

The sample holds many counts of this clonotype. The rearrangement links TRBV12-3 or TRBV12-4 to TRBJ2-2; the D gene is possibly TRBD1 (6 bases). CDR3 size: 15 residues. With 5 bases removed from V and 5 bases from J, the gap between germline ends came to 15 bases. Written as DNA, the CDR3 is TGTGCCAGCAGTCCGACCCTACAGGGAACCGGGGAGCTGTTTTTT. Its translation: CASSPTLQGTGELFF.

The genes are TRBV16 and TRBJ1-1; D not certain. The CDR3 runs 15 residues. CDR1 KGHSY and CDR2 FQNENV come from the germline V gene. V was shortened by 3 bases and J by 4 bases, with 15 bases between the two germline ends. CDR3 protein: CASSHVGLQSTEAFF. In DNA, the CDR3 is TGTGCCAGCAGCCACGTCGGGCTTCAAAGCACTGAAGCTTTCTTT.

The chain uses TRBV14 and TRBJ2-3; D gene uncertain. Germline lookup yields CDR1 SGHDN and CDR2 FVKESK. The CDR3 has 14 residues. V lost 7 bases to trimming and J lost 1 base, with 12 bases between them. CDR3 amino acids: CASNKIMGTDTQYF. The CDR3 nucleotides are TGTGCCAGCAACAAGATCATGGGCACAGATACGCAGTATTTT.

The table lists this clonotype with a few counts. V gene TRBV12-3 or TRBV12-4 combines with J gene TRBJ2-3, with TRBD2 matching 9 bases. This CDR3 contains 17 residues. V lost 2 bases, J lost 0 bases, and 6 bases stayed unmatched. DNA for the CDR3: TGTGCCAGCAGTTTATCGTTAGCGGGGGATAGCACAGATACGCAGTATTTT. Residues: CASSLSLAGDSTDTQYF.